The 12 T cell receptor beta chains presented below share a single source sample, sequenced in a study of cytomegalovirus exposure and HLA in healthy donors (dated by TCRdb to 2017 to 2019). Library generation was performed with the immunoSEQ multiplex PCR assay. A mixture of 60 forward primers for TCR Vbeta segments and 13 reverse primers for TCR Jbeta segments was used in the multiplex PCR. Not all clones reach the TCRdb copy of this immuneACCESS table, which keeps in-frame sequences only. Checked studies attribute under half of the gap to unresolved V genes and leave the rest unexplained. The sample data list approximately 150,000 clones, and approximately 72% of these were observed just once. Together, the top ten hold under 2.5% of the sample. The sequencing input was PBMCs. The origin of the receptors is a human donor in good health.

The gene calls are TRBV9 and TRBJ1-1, with 7 positions matching TRBD1. Germline loops: CDR1 SGDLS, CDR2 YYNGEE. The CDR3 spans 15 residues. Losses at the gene ends were 1 base for V and 6 bases for J; bases not matched to a gene: 9. The CDR3 sequence is CASSVNPDRDSEAFF. CDR3 DNA: TGTGCCAGCAGCGTAAACCCCGACAGGGATTCTGAAGCTTTCTTT.

This clone was found once. The chain couples TRBV5-6 to TRBJ1-2; weak D call: TRBD1 (6 bases). Per germline, CDR1 SGHDT and CDR2 YYEEEE. Trimming left V 3 bases short and J 3 bases short, with 15 bases between. This CDR3 is 15 amino acids long. The CDR3 is CASSSGPQGHYGYTF. DNA for the CDR3: TGTGCCAGCAGCTCGGGACCACAGGGACACTATGGCTACACCTTC.

This clone has a handful of counts. The chain employs TRBV7-3 and TRBJ2-2, with no clear D. Looked up from germline, CDR1 is SGHTA and CDR2 is FQGTGA. The CDR3 is made up of 13 amino acids. Trimming left V 0 bases short and J 4 bases short, with 3 bases between. CDR3 residues: CASSLTGTGELFF. The CDR3 bases are TGTGCCAGCAGCTTAACCGGCACCGGGGAGCTGTTTTTT.

The V and J genes are TRBV30 and TRBJ1-2; a weak D match, TRBD1 (6 bases). Germline CDR1 and CDR2: GTSNPN and SVGIG (reference sequence). V was trimmed by 4 bases and J by 8 bases, leaving 17 bases between them. This CDR3 is 13 amino acids long. CDR3 protein: CAWMPGDGTGYTF. The DNA of the CDR3 is TGTGCCTGGATGCCAGGGGATGGCACGGGCTACACCTTC.

J is TRBJ1-2 and V is TRBV5-1; no reliable D call. V lost 0 bases and J 2 bases, leaving 8 bases between the germline ends. The CDR3 is made up of 14 amino acids. The germline gives CDR1 SGHRS, CDR2 YFSETQ. The CDR3 loop reads CASSLETRNYGYTF. The CDR3 DNA reads TGCGCCAGCAGCTTGGAAACTCGGAACTATGGCTACACCTTC.

The V call is TRBV27, the J call TRBJ2-2; a possible D gene is TRBD2 (5 bases). CDR1 and CDR2 from the germline V gene are MNHEY and SMNVEV (reference sequence). V gave up 0 bases and J gave up 4 bases, with 6 bases separating them. The CDR3 runs 14 residues. The CDR3 sequence: CASSLSGSTGELFF. CDR3 nucleotides: TGTGCCAGCAGTTTATCGGGGAGCACCGGGGAGCTGTTTTTT.

The V call is TRBV5-1, the J call TRBJ2-2, with 11 nucleotides matching TRBD1. Trimming at V came to 3 bases and at J to 6 bases, leaving 4 bases not matched to a gene. The CDR3 runs to 15 residues. Germline values: CDR1 SGHRS, CDR2 YFSETQ. The CDR3 bases are TGCGCCAGCAGCTACCGGACAGGGGGCTCCGGGGAGCTGTTTTTT. Protein sequence: CASSYRTGGSGELFF.

This clone was picked up a small number of times. V usage is TRBV5-4 and J usage is TRBJ2-7; the match to TRBD1 covers 10 bases. CDR1 and CDR2 (germline): SGHNT, YYREEE (reference sequence). The CDR3 consists of 16 residues. V dropped 4 bases and J dropped 3; count of bases not matched to a gene: 10. CDR3 sequence reads: CASSQEWGQGHYEQYF. The CDR3 DNA reads TGTGCCAGCAGCCAAGAGTGGGGACAGGGGCACTACGAGCAGTACTTC. The full variable domain, in which reference TRBV5-4 and TRBJ2-7 provide the parts outside the CDR3, is ETGVTQSPTHLIKTRGQQVTLRCSSQSGHNTVSWYQQALGQGPQFIFQYYREEENGRGNFPPRFSGLQFPNYSSELNVNALELDDSALYLCASSQEWGQGHYEQYFGPGTRLTVT.

The V and J genes are TRBV10-3 and TRBJ2-3; 10 nucleotides agree with TRBD1. This CDR3 spans 17 amino acids. Germline trimming cut 8 bases from V and 2 bases from J; bases unmatched to any gene: 13. Germline CDR1 reads ENHRY; CDR2 reads SYGVKD. The CDR3 protein is CAISGRQGASITDTQYF. The DNA of the CDR3 is TGTGCCATCTCGGGAAGACAGGGGGCTTCAATCACAGATACGCAGTATTTT.

The chain recombines TRBV2 with TRBJ1-2; 7 bases are shared with TRBD1. CDR1 and CDR2 from the germline V gene are SNHLY and FYNNEI. The CDR3 loop spans 12 amino acids. V shed 11 bases and J 6 bases; nucleotides not matched to a gene: 9. CDR3: CALQGQDDGYTF. CDR3 in DNA: TGTGCCCTACAAGGACAGGATGATGGCTACACCTTC.

V usage is TRBV4-3 and J usage is TRBJ1-1, with 8 bases lining up with TRBD1. V shed 3 bases and J 9 bases; nucleotides not matched to a gene: 9. Looked up from germline, CDR1 is LGHNA and CDR2 is YSLEER. The CDR3 loop spans 14 amino acids. CDR3 coding DNA: TGCGCCAGCAGCCAGGGACAGGAGGAAAGAAAAGCTTTCTTT. Protein sequence: CASSQGQEERKAFF.

The genes are TRBV6-5 and TRBJ1-1; no clear D gene. Deletions cut 8 bases from V and 1 base from J, with 14 bases between. Germline CDR1 is MNHEY and CDR2 is SVGAGI. This CDR3 has 14 residues. The CDR3 region is CASRSGVSNTEAFF. The CDR3 region has the DNA TGTGCCAGCCGCTCCGGGGTATCGAACACTGAAGCTTTCTTT.